Following are 25 T cell receptor beta chains from one sample sequenced in a study of Ad26.COV2.S vaccination and SARS-CoV-2 variants. Assay: immunoSEQ multiplex PCR; the TCRdb copy retains only in-frame clones and omits some. The table lists about 350,000 clones, around 84% of them singletons. Treatment defined: roughly 19 received Ad26.COV2.S at low or high dose, single or two shots; five or six received placebo; per-sample allocation not given. Collection of samples fell on day 63 after the first vaccine or placebo injection. The input for sequencing was peripheral blood, taken in a trial of Ad26.COV2.S vaccine versus placebo. The receptors were gathered from a person between 18 and 60 years old who received the Ad26.COV2.S COVID-19 vaccine or a placebo.

The chain recombines TRBV19 with TRBJ2-5; possibly TRBD1 for D (5 bases). Per the germline V gene, CDR1 is LNHDA and CDR2 is SQIVND (reference sequence). This CDR3 is 15 amino acids long. V was trimmed by 3 bases and J by 0 bases, leaving 11 bases between them. The CDR3 coding sequence is TGTGCCAGTAGTATTTTTTCAGGGAACCAAGAGACCCAGTACTTC. Translation: CASSIFSGNQETQYF.

To note about this clone: Other nucleotide sequences in the sample specify the same CDR3. The rearrangement uses TRBV5-1 and TRBJ1-4; 9 positions agree with TRBD1. Per the germline V gene, CDR1 is SGHRS and CDR2 is YFSETQ. After removal of 4 bases from V and 7 bases from J, the junction contained 5 bases not matched to a gene. This CDR3 is built from 14 residues. The CDR3 is CASSLGQGGEKLFF. DNA for the CDR3: TGCGCCAGCAGCCTGGGACAGGGAGGTGAAAAACTGTTTTTT.

This clone was observed a handful of times. The chain links TRBV4-3 to TRBJ1-5; D uncertain. With 4 bases removed from V and 2 bases from J, the gap between germline ends came to 12 bases. Germline assignment: CDR1 LGHNA and CDR2 YSLEER. This CDR3 contains 15 residues. The CDR3 DNA follows: TGCGCCAGCAGCCTTGAAGCGAGGGGCAATCAGCCCCAGCATTTT. It specifies CASSLEARGNQPQHF.

The gene calls are TRBV2 and TRBJ2-1; D is undetermined. Looked up from germline, CDR1 is SNHLY and CDR2 is FYNNEI. Trimming stripped 3 bases from V and 8 bases from J, with 11 bases between. The CDR3 extends over 13 amino acids. Here the CDR3 DNA reads TGTGCCAGCAGTGAGATCAAAAGGGATGAGCAGTTCTTC. Encoded protein: CASSEIKRDEQFF. The full variable domain, its missing parts supplied by reference TRBV2 and TRBJ2-1, is EPEVTQTPSHQVTQMGQEVILRCVPISNHLYFYWYRQILGQKVEFLVSFYNNEISEKSEIFDDQFSVERPDGSNFTLKIRSTKLEDSAMYFCASSEIKRDEQFFGPGTRLTVL.

This chain joins TRBV9 and TRBJ2-7; D gene unclear. The CDR3 sequence is 15 residues long. Germline values: CDR1 SGDLS, CDR2 YYNGEE. V lost 4 bases and J 7 bases, leaving 21 bases between the germline ends. CDR3 region: CASSPSVREEWEQYF. The CDR3 DNA is TGTGCCAGCAGCCCATCGGTACGAGAAGAATGGGAGCAGTACTTC.

The chain joins TRBV14 to TRBJ2-7; 10 nucleotides agree with TRBD2. The CDR3 is made up of 13 amino acids. Germline lookup yields CDR1 SGHDN and CDR2 FVKESK. Unmatched junction bases numbered 4, after V lost 5 bases and J lost 6 bases. The CDR3 here is CASSLAGGGEQYF. The CDR3 nucleotides are TGTGCCAGCAGCTTAGCGGGAGGTGGCGAGCAGTACTTC.

The chain combines TRBV27 with TRBJ1-2, with 11 bases aligning to TRBD1. The V gene end was trimmed by 5 bases and the J gene end by 0 bases; junction bases not matched to a gene: 8. Germline values: CDR1 MNHEY, CDR2 SMNVEV (reference sequence). The CDR3 length is 17 residues. The CDR3 region has the DNA TGTGCCAGCAGTGCCCGGGACAGGGGGAGGTCTAACTATGGCTACACCTTC. Translation: CASSARDRGRSNYGYTF.

V and J are TRBV7-2 and TRBJ2-3; D not certain. V lost 2 bases, J lost 2 bases, and 8 bases lay in between. This CDR3 contains 14 residues. Germline values: CDR1 SGHTA, CDR2 FQGNSA. CDR3 nucleotide sequence: TGTGCCAGCAGCTTATCTCTTTTCACAGATACGCAGTATTTT. Translating it yields CASSLSLFTDTQYF.

V is TRBV7-2 and J is TRBJ2-1, with D unresolved. V lost 5 bases and J lost 6, with 11 bases in between. Germline V gene lookup returns CDR1 SGHTA and CDR2 FQGNSA. CDR3 length: 13 residues. CDR3 residues: CASSRLFPNEQFF. The CDR3 coding sequence is TGTGCCAGCAGCCGCCTCTTTCCCAATGAGCAGTTCTTC.

A note on this clone: In the same sample, other DNA sequences code for this CDR3. The CDR3 nucleotides are TGTGCCAGCAGTTTTTTGGCTAACTATGGCTACACCTTC. Translated: CASSFLANYGYTF. J is TRBJ1-2 and V is TRBV12-3 or TRBV12-4; D unclear. The CDR3 is 13 amino acids. The V gene lost 3 bases and the J gene lost 0 bases, with 5 bases spanning the gap.

The chain links TRBV20-1 to TRBJ1-5; D not certain. The CDR3 contains 11 residues. The V end was cut by 3 bases, the J end by 11 bases, with 11 bases between. The germline gives CDR1 DFQATT, CDR2 SNEGSKA (reference sequence). For the CDR3, the DNA is TGCAGTGCTAGGGTGGACCTTGCCCAGCATTTT. Translating gives CSARVDLAQHF.

This clone was recorded at least ten times. V gene TRBV5-4 combines with J gene TRBJ1-2; the D is unclear. CDR1 is SGHNT, CDR2 YYREEE, per germline (reference sequence). The CDR3 runs 16 residues. Deletions cut 4 bases from V and 3 bases from J, with 19 bases between. The CDR3 nucleotides read TGTGCCAGCAGCACCCCGGAGAGCCTAGATCACTATGGCTACACCTTC. Protein product: CASSTPESLDHYGYTF.

A few counts support this clone. The chain uses TRBV5-6 and TRBJ1-1; D remains ambiguous. The V gene's germline CDR1 is SGHDT and CDR2 YYEEEE. The CDR3 has 16 residues. V shed 4 bases and J shed 0 bases, with 16 bases lying between them. Written as DNA, the CDR3 is TGTGCCAGCAGCATTGGGCAGGAGTACTTGAACACTGAAGCTTTCTTT. Its protein product is CASSIGQEYLNTEAFF.

CDR3: CATSRGGIPLEQYF. The CDR3 DNA sequence: TGTGCCACCAGCAGAGGCGGGATCCCCCTCGAGCAGTACTTC. The chain is built from TRBV15 and TRBJ2-7; D is possibly TRBD2 (6 bases). Germline lookup yields CDR1 LNHNV and CDR2 YYDKDF (reference sequence). The CDR3 extends over 14 amino acids. Trimming shortened V by 1 base and J by 6 bases, and 13 bases separated the two germline ends.

This rearrangement joins TRBV5-6 to TRBJ1-2; maybe TRBD1 (6 bases). Trimming stripped 0 bases from V and 5 bases from J, with 14 bases between. CDR3 length: 15 residues. From germline, CDR1 is SGHDT and CDR2 YYEEEE. The CDR3 region has the DNA TGTGCCAGCAGCTTGGATGGAGGGGGAGGGTATGGCTACACCTTC. Translating gives CASSLDGGGGYGYTF.

To note about this clone: Being one base from a much bigger clone, this may be a read error. The chain uses TRBV3-1 (or the pseudogene TRBV3-2) and TRBJ2-2; D remains unclear. The CDR3 runs 11 residues. Germline values: CDR1 LGHDT, CDR2 YNNKEL (reference sequence). The V gene lost 3 bases and the J gene lost 5 bases, with 1 base spanning the gap. This CDR3 is CASSHTGELFF. DNA of the CDR3: TGTGCCAGCAGCCATACCGGGGAGCTGTTTTTT.

This chain links TRBV4-3 with TRBJ1-4, with 9 bases that match TRBD1. CDR3 length: 15 residues. Germline loops: CDR1 LGHNA, CDR2 YSLEER. Trimming at V came to 3 bases and at J to 7 bases, leaving 6 bases not matched to a gene. CDR3 region: CASSHQGQGGEKLFF. CDR3 sequence (DNA): TGCGCCAGCAGCCACCAGGGACAGGGAGGTGAAAAACTGTTTTTT.

This chain uses TRBV7-9 with TRBJ1-3; D ambiguous. Germline CDR1 SEHNR, CDR2 FQNEAQ (reference sequence). This CDR3 comprises 14 residues. The V end lost 5 bases, the J end lost 8 bases, and 16 bases lay between the germline ends. This chain's CDR3 is CASSQMGSADTIYF. CDR3 DNA: TGTGCCAGCAGCCAAATGGGGTCCGCGGACACCATATATTTT. Drawing the rest from reference TRBV7-9 and TRBJ1-3, the complete variable domain is DTGVSQNPRHKITKRGQNVTFRCDPISEHNRLYWYRQTLGQGPEFLTYFQNEAQLEKSRLLSDRFSAERPKGSFSTLEIQRTEQGDSAMYLCASSQMGSADTIYFGEGSWLTVV.

The CDR3 spells CASSTLDRGWHQPQHF. The CDR3 DNA reads as TGTGCCAGCAGTACACTCGACAGGGGGTGGCATCAGCCCCAGCATTTT. The chain is built from TRBV28 and TRBJ1-5, with TRBD1 matching 9 bases. Germline CDR1 is MDHEN and CDR2 is SYDVKM. With 5 bases clipped from V and 5 bases from J, the junction kept 10 bases outside the gene matches. The CDR3 is made up of 16 amino acids.

This chain links TRBV7-2 with TRBJ1-4, with a possible D match to TRBD1 (6 bases). Germline V gene lookup returns CDR1 SGHTA and CDR2 FQGNSA. CDR3 length equals 14 residues. Trimming stripped 0 bases from V and 11 bases from J, with 13 bases between. CDR3 amino acids: CASSLAEGHSKLFF. The CDR3 DNA sequence: TGTGCCAGCAGCTTAGCGGAGGGACATTCTAAACTGTTTTTT.

The rearrangement joins TRBV9 to TRBJ2-1; TRBD1 or TRBD2 may be the D gene (5 bases each). The V end lost 0 bases, the J end lost 4 bases, and 14 bases lay between the germline ends. In germline, CDR1 is SGDLS, CDR2 YYNGEE. This CDR3 has 16 amino acids. This chain's CDR3 is CASSVASGTPYNEQFF. CDR3 in DNA: TGTGCCAGCAGCGTAGCCTCTGGGACGCCGTACAATGAGCAGTTCTTC.

The V gene is TRBV5-4, the J gene TRBJ2-3, with D possibly being TRBD2 (6 bases). The length of the CDR3 is 15 residues. The germline V gene encodes CDR1 SGHNT and CDR2 YYREEE (reference sequence). V lost 2 bases and J 6 bases, leaving 16 bases between the germline ends. The CDR3 reads CASSLSSGLVDTQYF. CDR3 DNA sequence: TGTGCCAGCAGCTTAAGTAGCGGATTAGTGGATACGCAGTATTTT.

In DNA form, the CDR3 reads TGCGCCAGCAGCTTGTCGGGAGTGAGCACAGATACGCAGTATTTT. Translating gives CASSLSGVSTDTQYF. V and J are TRBV5-1 and TRBJ2-3; D possibly corresponds to TRBD2 (6 bases). The CDR3 is made up of 15 amino acids. V lost 1 base and J lost 0, with 9 bases in between. Germline V gene sequence: CDR1 SGHRS, CDR2 YFSETQ.

The rearrangement links TRBV9 to TRBJ1-4; D is unclear. CDR1 and CDR2 (germline): SGDLS, YYNGEE. Trimming removed 4 bases from V and 7 bases from J, with 20 bases in between. The CDR3 is made up of 16 amino acids. CDR3 nucleotide sequence: TGTGCCAGCAGCCCTCCGGGCTCCGGTCCTGCTGAAAAACTGTTTTTT. Its protein is CASSPPGSGPAEKLFF.

This chain uses TRBV5-1 with TRBJ2-7, with D perhaps assigned TRBD1 or TRBD2 (5 bases each). The CDR3 totals 14 residues. The V gene's germline CDR1 is SGHRS and CDR2 YFSETQ. V lost 5 bases to trimming and J lost 0 bases, with 12 bases between them. CDR3 nucleotide sequence: TGCGCCAGCAGTCCTGGGACGGACTCCTACGAGCAGTACTTC. Residues: CASSPGTDSYEQYF.